Below, 3 T cell receptor beta chains from the same sample are listed, as sequenced in a study of blood T cell repertoires in COVID-19. The data were produced by immunoSEQ multiplex PCR, yet TCRdb's version contains in-frame clones alone and is incomplete. The profile shows around 420,000 clones, approximately 86% of them singletons. Specimen: PBMCs or T cells enriched from blood (not recorded which). Receptors were obtained from a woman in her 40s with acute COVID-19.

This rearrangement joins TRBV30 to TRBJ1-2; 7 positions agree with TRBD1. Germline CDR1 and CDR2: GTSNPN and SVGIG (reference sequence). Losses at the gene ends were 3 bases for V and 7 bases for J; bases not matched to a gene: 14. This CDR3 spans 15 amino acids. The CDR3 nucleotides read TGTGCCTGGAGGGGGAAAGACAGGGTTTCGCGTGGCTACACCTTC. Translation gives CAWRGKDRVSRGYTF.

V is TRBV21-1 and J is TRBJ2-5; TRBD2, the table's D call, lacks a check against the DNA. TRBV21-1 is shown as a pseudogene. The CDR3 spans 19 residues. CDR3 DNA: TGTGCCAGCAGCAAGGTCGCTAGCGGGGGGGAGGAAGGGCAAGAGACCCAGTACTTC. Translation gives CASSKVASGGEEGQETQYF.

DNA for the CDR3: TGTGCCAGCAGCGACAGGGGGCCGGTCCAGCCCCAGCATTTT. It codes for CASSDRGPVQPQHF. The chain uses TRBV2 and TRBJ1-5; TRBD1 agrees at 10 bases. Trimming took 6 bases from V and 7 from J; bases not matched to a gene: 6. The CDR3 extends over 14 amino acids. CDR1 is SNHLY, CDR2 FYNNEI, per germline.